This note documents a single T cell receptor (beta chain) sequence. Its antigen is as yet unknown. Other DNA sequences from this sample encode an identical CDR3 as well. Sequencing used immunoSEQ multiplex PCR; TCRdb keeps in-frame clones, though not all of them. The sample contains 65,000 to 90,000 clones, roughly 90% of which appear only once. The sample originates from a study of graft-versus-host responses after intestinal transplantation. Across the whole study: As for transplant type, recipients had multivisceral, liver-intestinal, or isolated intestinal grafts.

Study conclusions and caveats: High graft-versus-host to host-versus-graft clonal ratios were seen in allografts of patients with graft-donor T cell macrochimerism.

The length of the CDR3 is 12 residues. Trimming took 0 bases from V and 12 from J, leaving 9 bases between them. The germline V gene encodes CDR1 MGHRA and CDR2 YSYEKL. The genes are TRBV4-1 and TRBJ2-1; D is uncertain. The sample here was unstimulated CD8+ T cells sorted from spleen or lymph node cells, taken before transplant. The receptor's source is a human donor who was the organ donor for an intestinal transplant. CDR3 amino acids: CASSQEDFRQFF. CDR3 bases: TGCGCCAGCAGCCAAGAAGACTTTCGGCAGTTCTTC.